This T cell receptor beta chain stems from a study of T cell repertoires in cytomegalovirus infection. Findings of the study overall: Of the TCR beta families, the public ones yielded a cumulative frequency that identified carriers of CMV plus the relevant HLA.

This clonotype was detected many times. Its specificity is not known. Each CDR3 protein gets one entry after TCRdb re-called the reads with MiXCR. This table holds about 310,000 distinct CDR3 sequences, 15% to 20% found once. Sequenced: PBMCs. This TCR was sampled from a human donor in good health (CMV status not recorded). Some clones in this sample may be carry-over from other donors' samples.

DNA of the CDR3: TGTGCCAGCAGAGGTACATCAGGGGGTATCGGGGAGCTGTTTTTT. The encoded protein is CASRGTSGGIGELFF. The J gene is TRBJ2-2, the V gene TRBV6-1; 7 positions agree with TRBD1. The CDR3 extends over 15 amino acids. The trim removed 6 bases at V and 7 bases at J, leaving 11 bases unmatched. Per the germline V gene, CDR1 is MNHNS and CDR2 is SASEGT.